The entry below gives a single TCR beta chain sequence along with its context. Trimming shortened V by 6 bases and J by 3 bases, and 18 bases separated the two germline ends. CDR3 length: 15 amino acids. The V gene's germline CDR1 is SGHTA and CDR2 FQGNSA. The sample originates from a study of OX40 agonist ivuxolimab in advanced cancers. Profiling relied on immunoSEQ multiplex PCR, and the TCRdb table lists in-frame clones only, not all of them. There are around 67,000 clones in the sample; around 80% occur only once, and 8.2% lies in the top ten. This clonotype originated in an adult with an advanced solid tumor such as melanoma, head and neck, liver or kidney cancer. The source material was CD4+ or CD8+ T cells sorted from blood, sampled in a trial of the OX40 agonist ivuxolimab. This chain links TRBV7-2 with TRBJ2-7; D might be TRBD2 (6 bases). The CDR3 nucleotides are TGTGCCAGCAGGTCAAAAGGACTAACCCACTACGAGCAGTACTTC. Encoded protein: CASRSKGLTHYEQYF.